One TCR beta chain is described in this entry. This sample is part of a study of cytomegalovirus exposure and HLA in healthy donors. Vbeta (60) and Jbeta (13) primers were used in the PCR. The protocol was immunoSEQ multiplex PCR, while the TCRdb copy is restricted to in-frame clones and leaves out a portion. The sample lists about 40,000 clones, approximately 70% occurring once. CDR1 is SGDLS, CDR2 YYNGEE, per germline. The CDR3 is 14 amino acids. Trimming shortened V by 0 bases and J by 4 bases, and 11 bases separated the two germline ends. The material sequenced was PBMCs. The gene calls are TRBV9 and TRBJ2-7, with D possibly TRBD2 on 6 matching bases. The sequence derives from a man aged 35 to 55 in good health and CMV-seronegative. The CDR3 nucleotides are TGTGCCAGCAGCGTAGACGGAGGGCAGTACGAGCAGTACTTC. Translating it yields CASSVDGGQYEQYF.